The 25 T cell receptor beta chains given below trace back to one sample, sequenced in a study of blood T cell repertoires in COVID-19. Here immunoSEQ multiplex PCR was the method, and the copy in TCRdb shows in-frame clones only, minus some. The sample records about 98,000 clones, over 85% being singletons. The source material was peripheral blood. The receptors here all came from a woman in her forties or fifties with COVID-19, enrolled during active disease.

V gene TRBV5-6 combines with J gene TRBJ1-1; D perhaps matches TRBD1 (5 bases). The CDR3 is 16 residues long. V was pared by 3 bases and J by 2 bases, with 17 bases between. The germline CDR1 and CDR2 sequences are SGHDT and YYEEEE. Written as DNA, the CDR3 is TGTGCCAGCAGCTGGGGGGGAGACAGAGGCAACACTGAAGCTTTCTTT. It yields the protein CASSWGGDRGNTEAFF. Combining the CDR3 with reference TRBV5-6 and TRBJ1-1 gives the whole variable domain DAGVTQSPTHLIKTRGQQVTLRCSPKSGHDTVSWYQQALGQGPQFIFQYYEEEERQRGNFPDRFSGHQFPNYSSELNVNALLLGDSALYLCASSWGGDRGNTEAFFGQGTRLTVV.

Here the CDR3 DNA reads TGTGCCAGTAGTATGAAGGGGGCGTGGGACAATCAGCCCCAGCATTTT. Translation gives CASSMKGAWDNQPQHF. V usage is TRBV19 and J usage is TRBJ1-5; 7 nucleotides line up with TRBD1. The CDR3 covers 16 residues. Germline trimming cut 3 bases from V and 3 bases from J; bases unmatched to any gene: 8. CDR1 and CDR2 (germline): LNHDA, SQIVND (reference sequence).

V is TRBV14 and J is TRBJ1-4; 7 bases agree with TRBD1. In germline, CDR1 is SGHDN, CDR2 FVKESK. The CDR3 contains 15 residues. With 4 bases clipped from V and 2 bases from J, the junction kept 4 bases outside the gene matches. The chain's CDR3 is CASSRPGQTNEKLFF. The CDR3 DNA reads as TGTGCCAGCAGCCGTCCGGGACAGACTAATGAAAAACTGTTTTTT.

This chain joins TRBV3-1 (or the pseudogene TRBV3-2) and TRBJ2-2; 7 bases align to TRBD2. Trimming removed 0 bases from V and 1 base from J; junction bases left unmatched: 5. CDR3 length: 17 amino acids. Germline V gene data show CDR1 as LGHDT and CDR2 as YNNKEL (reference sequence). The CDR3 DNA reads TGTGCCAGCAGCCAAGAGGGGCTAGCGGAGAACACCGGGGAGCTGTTTTTT. It translates to CASSQEGLAENTGELFF.

Only one count was recorded for this clone. Here the CDR3 DNA reads TGTGCCAGCAGCTTCTCCGGGACAGGGATCTATGGCTACACCTTC. Amino acid sequence: CASSFSGTGIYGYTF. The chain couples TRBV7-8 to TRBJ1-2; 9 positions match TRBD1. Per the germline V gene, CDR1 is SGHVS and CDR2 is FQNEAQ. CDR3 length equals 15 residues. Trimming took 3 bases from V and 4 from J; bases not matched to a gene: 6.

The rearrangement joins TRBV19 to TRBJ2-1; 11 bases fit TRBD2. This CDR3 region has 16 residues. The V segment lost 6 bases and the J segment 10 bases; nucleotides outside the gene matches: 14. Germline V gives CDR1 LNHDA, CDR2 SQIVND (reference sequence). The CDR3 reads CASRLGGTSGPWEQFF. The CDR3 DNA is TGTGCCAGTAGGCTGGGAGGGACTAGCGGCCCCTGGGAGCAGTTCTTC.

The chain's CDR3 is CASSPRTQGAYGYTF. The CDR3, as DNA: TGTGCCAGCAGTCCCCGAACACAGGGGGCCTATGGCTACACCTTC. The V call is TRBV27, the J call TRBJ1-2; 9 nucleotides align to TRBD1. This CDR3 is built from 15 residues. The V gene's germline CDR1 is MNHEY and CDR2 SMNVEV (reference sequence). V lost 5 bases, J lost 4 bases, and 8 bases stayed unmatched.

The chain employs TRBV6-5 and TRBJ2-1, with TRBD1 matching over 8 bases. V gave up 8 bases and J gave up 0 bases; unmatched junction bases: 6. This CDR3 comprises 15 residues. The germline V gene encodes CDR1 MNHEY and CDR2 SVGAGI. CDR3 DNA: TGTGCCAGCGGACAGGGATGGAGCTCCTACAATGAGCAGTTCTTC. This sequence encodes CASGQGWSSYNEQFF.

V is TRBV19 and J is TRBJ1-2, with 8 bases lining up with TRBD1. V lost 6 bases and J lost 2; bases outside the gene matches: 5. This CDR3 is built from 14 residues. Looked up from germline, CDR1 is LNHDA and CDR2 is SQIVND (reference sequence). The chain's CDR3 is CASRTQGENYGYTF. The CDR3, as DNA: TGTGCCAGTAGGACACAGGGGGAGAACTATGGCTACACCTTC.

This chain connects TRBV12-3 or TRBV12-4 to TRBJ2-7; TRBD2 matches 9 bases. The V segment lost 6 bases and the J segment 4 bases; nucleotides outside the gene matches: 4. The CDR3 totals 13 residues. The CDR3 here is CASRPGLAYEQYF. CDR3 sequence (DNA): TGTGCCAGCAGGCCGGGACTAGCTTACGAGCAGTACTTC.

The V and J genes are TRBV9 and TRBJ1-1; D is possibly TRBD1 (6 bases). The germline gives CDR1 SGDLS, CDR2 YYNGEE. V gave up 3 bases and J gave up 0 bases, with 12 bases separating them. The CDR3 spans 15 residues. The CDR3 is CASSGGTGLNTEAFF. The CDR3 DNA is TGTGCCAGCAGCGGAGGAACAGGGTTGAACACTGAAGCTTTCTTT.

The genes are TRBV5-6 and TRBJ2-7; perhaps TRBD2 as D (6 bases). From germline, CDR1 is SGHDT and CDR2 YYEEEE. The CDR3 length is 13 residues. Between the trimmed V and J ends, which lost 0 bases and 7 bases, there was a span of 11 bases. The CDR3 DNA is TGTGCCAGCAGCTTGGTAAGGGGAGGTGAGCAGTACGTC. It codes for CASSLVRGGEQYV.

The chain is built from TRBV19 and TRBJ1-2; 8 bases map to TRBD1. The ends lost 7 bases at V and 0 bases at J; junction bases unmatched: 7. The CDR3 loop spans 15 amino acids. Germline assignment: CDR1 LNHDA and CDR2 SQIVND (reference sequence). The CDR3 DNA reads TGTGCCAGTAATGACAGGGGCGGACCTAACTATGGCTACACCTTC. The encoded protein is CASNDRGGPNYGYTF. The whole variable domain, remainder taken from reference TRBV19 and TRBJ1-2, is DGGITQSPKYLFRKEGQNVTLSCEQNLNHDAMYWYRQDPGQGLRLIYYSQIVNDFQKGDIAEGYSVSREKKESFPLTVTSAQKNPTAFYLCASNDRGGPNYGYTFGSGTRLTVV.

This chain joins TRBV15 and TRBJ1-5; D might be TRBD1 (5 bases). The CDR3 consists of 15 residues. The germline V gene encodes CDR1 LNHNV and CDR2 YYDKDF (reference sequence). Trimming left V 1 base short and J 6 bases short, with 13 bases between. The DNA for the CDR3 is TGTGCCACCAGCAGAGGTTGGGGGGAAACTCAGCCCCAGCATTTT. Protein product: CATSRGWGETQPQHF.

The chain links TRBV5-3 to TRBJ2-7; D perhaps matches TRBD1 (6 bases). TRBV5-3 carries the ORF label, with uncertain function. The V and J ends lost 5 bases and 2 bases respectively, with 14 bases between them. This CDR3 comprises 14 residues. In DNA form, the CDR3 reads TGTGCCAGAAGGACCCACAGGGACCCCTACGAGCAGTACGTC. Translated: CARRTHRDPYEQYV.

The chain links TRBV5-4 to TRBJ2-3; TRBD2 matches at 7 bases. Germline-derived CDR1 and CDR2 are SGHNT and YYREEE (reference sequence). The CDR3 is 16 amino acids. V dropped 3 bases and J dropped 2; count of bases not matched to a gene: 9. Written as DNA, the CDR3 is TGTGCCAGCAGCTCTCCGGGACTATCTGTCACAGATACGCAGTATTTT. It codes for CASSSPGLSVTDTQYF.

CDR3 protein: CASSIPRLSGNTIYF. CDR3 coding DNA: TGTGCCAGTAGTATCCCGAGACTCTCTGGAAACACCATATATTTT. The V call is TRBV19, the J call TRBJ1-3; D gene ambiguous. Germline V gives CDR1 LNHDA, CDR2 SQIVND (reference sequence). V shed 3 bases and J shed 0 bases, with 9 bases lying between them. CDR3 length equals 15 residues.

The table lists this clone with a few counts. This chain joins TRBV15 and TRBJ1-1, with D unresolved. Trimming took off 1 base at V and 3 bases at J, with 3 bases between the two ends. The CDR3 has 12 residues. Germline V gene lookup returns CDR1 LNHNV and CDR2 YYDKDF (reference sequence). The CDR3 loop reads CATSRAYTEAFF. Here the CDR3 DNA reads TGTGCCACCAGCAGAGCGTACACTGAAGCTTTCTTT. The full variable domain, its missing parts supplied by reference TRBV15 and TRBJ1-1, is DAMVIQNPRYQVTQFGKPVTLSCSQTLNHNVMYWYQQKSSQAPKLLFHYYDKDFNNEADTPDNFQSRRPNTSFCFLDIRSPGLGDTAMYLCATSRAYTEAFFGQGTRLTVV.

In this sample, this clone turned up a few times. The V and J genes are TRBV6-2 or TRBV6-3 and TRBJ2-2; tentatively, D is TRBD2 (6 bases). Trimming left V 4 bases short and J 7 bases short, with 10 bases between. Germline loops: CDR1 MNHEY, CDR2 SVGEGT. The CDR3 runs to 13 residues. The CDR3 bases are TGTGCCAGCAGTTCTGGGAGGATCGGGGAGCTGTTTTTT. Its translation: CASSSGRIGELFF.

The chain links TRBV5-1 to TRBJ1-1, with D possibly being TRBD1 (6 bases). Germline-derived CDR1 and CDR2 are SGHRS and YFSETQ. V was shortened by 2 bases and J by 5 bases, with 10 bases between the two germline ends. The CDR3 runs 13 residues. The CDR3 DNA follows: TGCGCCAGCAGCTTTAATGGACAGACTGAAGCTTTCTTT. It yields the protein CASSFNGQTEAFF. Based on the CDR3 plus reference TRBV5-1 and TRBJ1-1, the full variable domain is KAGVTQTPRYLIKTRGQQVTLSCSPISGHRSVSWYQQTPGQGLQFLFEYFSETQRNKGNFPGRFSGRQFSNSRSEMNVSTLELGDSALYLCASSFNGQTEAFFGQGTRLTVV.

V usage is TRBV4-3 and J usage is TRBJ2-6, with TRBD1 as a possible D gene (6 bases). This CDR3 spans 17 amino acids. Germline V CDR1 and CDR2: LGHNA, YSLEER. V was shortened by 2 bases and J by 4 bases, with 15 bases between the two germline ends. CDR3 sequence (DNA): TGCGCCAGCAGCCAATTAAATCAGGGGTCCGGGGCCAACGTCCTGACTTTC. Protein: CASSQLNQGSGANVLTF.

V usage is TRBV7-2 and J usage is TRBJ2-2; D is unresolved. CDR1 and CDR2 from the germline V gene are SGHTA and FQGNSA. This CDR3 has 12 residues. Trimming removed 0 bases from V and 7 bases from J, with 3 bases in between. DNA for the CDR3: TGTGCCAGCAGCTTAGCACACGGGGAGCTGTTTTTT. It codes for CASSLAHGELFF.

V is TRBV4-1 and J is TRBJ1-2, with unresolved D. The CDR3 extends over 14 amino acids. The germline V and J ends were trimmed by 0 bases and 2 bases, with 7 bases remaining between them. The V gene's germline CDR1 is MGHRA and CDR2 YSYEKL. The CDR3 loop is CASSQEGGNYGYTF. The CDR3 bases are TGCGCCAGCAGCCAAGAAGGAGGGAACTATGGCTACACCTTC.

The rearrangement joins TRBV28 to TRBJ1-5, with D tentatively TRBD1 (6 bases). Germline CDR1 reads MDHEN; CDR2 reads SYDVKM. This CDR3 is 17 amino acids long. Trimming took 8 bases from V and 2 from J, leaving 22 bases between them. The CDR3 protein is CASGPLGRGRRNQPQHF. CDR3 nucleotide sequence: TGTGCCAGCGGTCCCCTTGGGAGGGGGAGACGCAATCAGCCCCAGCATTTT. Variable domain in full (rest from reference TRBV28 and TRBJ1-5): DVKVTQSSRYLVKRTGEKVFLECVQDMDHENMFWYRQDPGLGLRLIYFSYDVKMKEKGDIPEGYSVSREKKERFSLILESASTNQTSMYLCASGPLGRGRRNQPQHFGDGTRLSIL.

The chain recombines TRBV2 with TRBJ2-7; 8 nucleotides agree with TRBD1. The CDR3 is 15 amino acids. Trimming took 3 bases from V and 4 from J; bases not matched to a gene: 8. Looked up from germline, CDR1 is SNHLY and CDR2 is FYNNEI. The CDR3 loop reads CASSDRTGKMYEQYF. The CDR3 DNA reads TGTGCCAGCAGTGACCGGACAGGGAAGATGTACGAGCAGTACTTC. The full variable domain, completed using reference TRBV2 and TRBJ2-7, is EPEVTQTPSHQVTQMGQEVILRCVPISNHLYFYWYRQILGQKVEFLVSFYNNEISEKSEIFDDQFSVERPDGSNFTLKIRSTKLEDSAMYFCASSDRTGKMYEQYFGPGTRLTVT.